This TCR beta chain stems from a study of cytomegalovirus exposure and HLA in healthy donors. From germline, CDR1 is SGHVS and CDR2 FNYEAQ. The CDR3 sequence is 11 residues long. Trimming took 10 bases from V and 3 from J, leaving 10 bases between them. PCR amplification relied on 60 Vbeta primers (plus 13 Jbeta primers). Clones were sequenced by immunoSEQ multiplex PCR, and TCRdb holds only the in-frame ones, with some missing. The sample lists more than 95,000 clones, 60% to 80% seen once, with 5.8% in the top ten. On this clone itself: Its antigen is undetermined.

Study-wide points: Three chains linked to CMV were shown in vitro to be specific for CMV antigens.

The V and J genes are TRBV7-6 and TRBJ2-7; D unresolved. Input material: PBMCs. The clonotype comes from a man aged 55 to 69 in good health and CMV-seropositive. The CDR3 DNA follows: TGTGCCATACGGGTGGGCTACGAGCAGTACTTC. Residues: CAIRVGYEQYF. The entire variable domain, with the rest obtained from reference TRBV7-6 and TRBJ2-7, is as follows: GAGVSQSPRYKVTKRGQDVALRCDPISGHVSLYWYRQALGQGPEFLTYFNYEAQQDKSGLPNDRFSAERPEGSISTLTIQRTEQRDSAMYRCAIRVGYEQYFGPGTRLTVT.